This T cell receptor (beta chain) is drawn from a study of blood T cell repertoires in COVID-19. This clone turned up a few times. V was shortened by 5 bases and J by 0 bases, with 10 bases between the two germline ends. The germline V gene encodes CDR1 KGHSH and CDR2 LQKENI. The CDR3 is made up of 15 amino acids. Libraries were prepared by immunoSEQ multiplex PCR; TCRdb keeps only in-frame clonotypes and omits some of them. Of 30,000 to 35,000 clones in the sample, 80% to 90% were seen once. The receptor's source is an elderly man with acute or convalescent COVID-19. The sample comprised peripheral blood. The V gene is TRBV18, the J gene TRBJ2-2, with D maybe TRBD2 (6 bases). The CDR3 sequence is CASSAGTANTGELFF. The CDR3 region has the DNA TGTGCCAGCTCAGCGGGGACCGCGAACACCGGGGAGCTGTTTTTT.